This T cell receptor beta chain emerged from a study of shared clonotypes between healthy human individuals. Study-level results: Around 4.9% of naive CD4 clonotypes were shared across four donors.

Profiling relied on immunoSEQ multiplex PCR, and the TCRdb table lists in-frame clones only, not all of them. Among approximately 620,000 clones listed, approximately 97% were seen once. On this clone: Its target is unknown.

Trimming took 6 bases from V and 8 from J; bases not matched to a gene: 13. Per germline, CDR1 MNHEY and CDR2 SVGAGI. The CDR3 has 15 residues. Material for sequencing was naive CD4+ T cells sorted from blood. Subset meaning: CD45RA+ positively selected. The V gene is TRBV6-5, the J gene TRBJ2-1; TRBD2 agrees at 7 bases. The source is a woman aged 25 to 45 in good health. The CDR3 nucleotides are TGTGCCAGCAGGTATGTGGGACTAAGGGTCCATGAGCAGTTCTTC. Translating gives CASRYVGLRVHEQFF.